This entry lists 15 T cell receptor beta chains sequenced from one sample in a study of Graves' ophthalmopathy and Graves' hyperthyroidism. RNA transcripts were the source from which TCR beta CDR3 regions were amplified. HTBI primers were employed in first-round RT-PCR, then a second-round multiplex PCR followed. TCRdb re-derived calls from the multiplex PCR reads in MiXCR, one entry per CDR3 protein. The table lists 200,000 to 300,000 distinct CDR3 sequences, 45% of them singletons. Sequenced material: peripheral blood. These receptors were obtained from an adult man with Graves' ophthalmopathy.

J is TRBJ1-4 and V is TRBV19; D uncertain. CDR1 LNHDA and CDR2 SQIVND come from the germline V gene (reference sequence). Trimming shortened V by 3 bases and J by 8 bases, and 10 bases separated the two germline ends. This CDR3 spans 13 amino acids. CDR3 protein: CASSMGANEKLFF. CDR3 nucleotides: TGTGCCAGTAGTATGGGAGCGAACGAAAAACTGTTTTTT. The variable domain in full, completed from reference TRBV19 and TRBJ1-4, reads DGGITQSPKYLFRKEGQNVTLSCEQNLNHDAMYWYRQDPGQGLRLIYYSQIVNDFQKGDIAEGYSVSREKKESFPLTVTSAQKNPTAFYLCASSMGANEKLFFGSGTQLSVL.

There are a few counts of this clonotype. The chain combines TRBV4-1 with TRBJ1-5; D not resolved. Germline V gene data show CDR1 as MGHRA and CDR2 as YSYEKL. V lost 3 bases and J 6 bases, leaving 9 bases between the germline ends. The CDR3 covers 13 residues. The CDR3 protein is CASSQPGAQPQHF. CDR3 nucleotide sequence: TGCGCCAGCAGCCAGCCGGGAGCTCAGCCCCAGCATTTT.

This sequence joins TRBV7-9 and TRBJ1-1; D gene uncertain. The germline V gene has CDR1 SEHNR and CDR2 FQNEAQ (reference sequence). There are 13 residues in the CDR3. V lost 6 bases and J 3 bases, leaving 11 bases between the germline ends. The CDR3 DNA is TGTGCCAGCAGTCCCACAAGACACACTGAAGCTTTCTTT. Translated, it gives CASSPTRHTEAFF.

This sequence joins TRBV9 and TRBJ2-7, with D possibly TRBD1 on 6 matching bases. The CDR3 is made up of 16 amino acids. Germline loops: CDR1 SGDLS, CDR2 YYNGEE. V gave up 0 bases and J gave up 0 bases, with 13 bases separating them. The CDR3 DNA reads TGTGCCAGCAGCGTAGAGGGGACACCACCCTCCTACGAGCAGTACTTC. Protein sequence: CASSVEGTPPSYEQYF.

The CDR3 DNA follows: TGTGCCAGCAGCTTAGTCGGAACAGGCCATTGGTACTTC. Its protein product is CASSLVGTGHWYF. This sequence joins TRBV7-9 and TRBJ2-7; D might be TRBD1 (5 bases). The CDR3 covers 13 residues. Germline CDR1 is SEHNR and CDR2 is FQNEAQ (reference sequence). Trimming stripped 1 base from V and 12 bases from J, with 16 bases between.

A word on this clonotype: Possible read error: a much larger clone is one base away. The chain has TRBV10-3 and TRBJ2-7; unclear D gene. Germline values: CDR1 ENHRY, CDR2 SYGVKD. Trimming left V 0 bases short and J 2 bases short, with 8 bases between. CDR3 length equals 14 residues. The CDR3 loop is CAISESVPTYEQYF. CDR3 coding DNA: TGTGCCATCAGTGAGTCGGTACCGACCTACGAGCAGTACTTC.

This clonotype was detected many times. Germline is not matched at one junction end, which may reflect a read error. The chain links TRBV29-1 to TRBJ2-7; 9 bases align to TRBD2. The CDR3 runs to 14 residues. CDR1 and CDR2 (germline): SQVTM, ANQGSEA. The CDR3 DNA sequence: TGCAGCGTTAAAGAGCGGGAGGCAGCCTACGAGCAGTACTTC. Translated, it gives CSVKEREAAYEQYF.

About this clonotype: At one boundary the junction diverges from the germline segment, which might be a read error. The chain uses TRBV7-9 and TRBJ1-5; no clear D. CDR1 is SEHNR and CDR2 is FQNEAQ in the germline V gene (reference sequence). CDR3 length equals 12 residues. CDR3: CASSLSGRPPHF. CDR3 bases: TGTGCCAGCAGCTTAAGCGGGAGGCCCCCGCATTTT.

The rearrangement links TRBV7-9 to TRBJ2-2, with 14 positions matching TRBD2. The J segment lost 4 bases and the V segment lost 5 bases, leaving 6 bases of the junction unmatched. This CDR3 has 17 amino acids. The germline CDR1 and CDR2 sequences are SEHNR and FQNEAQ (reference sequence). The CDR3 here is CASSRGLAGGVTGELFF. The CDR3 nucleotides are TGTGCCAGCAGCCGAGGACTAGCGGGAGGCGTCACCGGGGAGCTGTTTTTT. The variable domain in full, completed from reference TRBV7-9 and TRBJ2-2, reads DTGVSQNPRHKITKRGQNVTFRCDPISEHNRLYWYRQTLGQGPEFLTYFQNEAQLEKSRLLSDRFSAERPKGSFSTLEIQRTEQGDSAMYLCASSRGLAGGVTGELFFGEGSRLTVL.

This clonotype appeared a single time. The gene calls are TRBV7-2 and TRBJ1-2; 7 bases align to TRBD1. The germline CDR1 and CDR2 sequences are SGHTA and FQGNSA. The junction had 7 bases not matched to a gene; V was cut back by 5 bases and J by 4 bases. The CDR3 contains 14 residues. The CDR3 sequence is CASSQARTGYGYTF. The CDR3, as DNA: TGTGCCAGCAGCCAAGCTCGGACAGGCTATGGCTACACCTTC.

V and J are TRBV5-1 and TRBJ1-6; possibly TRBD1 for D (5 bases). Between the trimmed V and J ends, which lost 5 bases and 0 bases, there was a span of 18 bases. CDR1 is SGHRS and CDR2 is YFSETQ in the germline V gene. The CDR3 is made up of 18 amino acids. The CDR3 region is CASRMAPGGSSYNSPLHF. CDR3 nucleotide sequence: TGCGCCAGCAGAATGGCCCCCGGGGGAAGCTCCTATAATTCACCCCTCCACTTT. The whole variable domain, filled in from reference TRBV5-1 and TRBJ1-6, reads KAGVTQTPRYLIKTRGQQVTLSCSPISGHRSVSWYQQTPGQGLQFLFEYFSETQRNKGNFPGRFSGRQFSNSRSEMNVSTLELGDSALYLCASRMAPGGSSYNSPLHFGNGTRLTVT.

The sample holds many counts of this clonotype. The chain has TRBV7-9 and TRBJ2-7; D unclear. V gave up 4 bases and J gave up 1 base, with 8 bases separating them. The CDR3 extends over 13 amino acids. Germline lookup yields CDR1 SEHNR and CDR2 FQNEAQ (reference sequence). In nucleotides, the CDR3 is TGTGCCAGCAGCTCCCCAGGATCCTACGAGCAGTACTTC. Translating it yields CASSSPGSYEQYF.

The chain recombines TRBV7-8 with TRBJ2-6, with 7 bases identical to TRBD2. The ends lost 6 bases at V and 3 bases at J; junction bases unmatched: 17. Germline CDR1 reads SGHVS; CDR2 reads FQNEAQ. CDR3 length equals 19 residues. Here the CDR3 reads CASRRNFVRGVVGANVLTF. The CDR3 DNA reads TGTGCCAGCAGACGAAACTTTGTACGGGGGGTGGTTGGGGCCAACGTCCTGACTTTC.

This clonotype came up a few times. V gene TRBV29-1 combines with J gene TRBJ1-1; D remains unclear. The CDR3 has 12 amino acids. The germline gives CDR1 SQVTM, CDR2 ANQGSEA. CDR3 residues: CVGLSGDTEAFF. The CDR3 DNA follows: TGCGTGGGTCTCAGCGGGGACACTGAAGCTTTCTTT.

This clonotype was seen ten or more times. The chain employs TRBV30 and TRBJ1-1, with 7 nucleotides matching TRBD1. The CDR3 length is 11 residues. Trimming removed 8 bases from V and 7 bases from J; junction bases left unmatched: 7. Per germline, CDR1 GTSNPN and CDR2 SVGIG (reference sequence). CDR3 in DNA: TGTGCCAGGTTCACAGGGGTTGAAGCTTTCTTT. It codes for CARFTGVEAFF.